These 28 T cell receptor beta chains share one sample of origin, sequenced in a study of memory CD4+ T cells and cytomegalovirus serostatus. The protocol was immunoSEQ multiplex PCR, while the TCRdb copy is restricted to in-frame clones and leaves out a portion. The sample includes around 30,000 clones, approximately 76% of them seen just once. Single viable CD3+CD4+CD8-CD45RO+ cells were sorted as the memory CD4+ T cells. Material for sequencing was memory CD4+ T cells from blood. Receptor source: an adult in good health and CMV-seronegative. Some clones in this sample may be carry-over from other donors' samples.

V gene TRBV7-2 combines with J gene TRBJ1-1; 7 bases line up with TRBD1. With 6 bases clipped from V and 3 bases from J, the junction kept 10 bases outside the gene matches. This CDR3 comprises 15 residues. Per germline, CDR1 SGHTA and CDR2 FQGNSA. For the CDR3, the DNA is TGTGCCAGCAGTGTTACAGGGGTAGGGCACACTGAAGCTTTCTTT. Amino acids: CASSVTGVGHTEAFF.

V usage is TRBV6-1 and J usage is TRBJ2-5; D may be TRBD2 (6 bases). V was pared by 2 bases and J by 7 bases, with 20 bases between. This CDR3 spans 16 amino acids. Germline assignment: CDR1 MNHNS and CDR2 SASEGT. In DNA, the CDR3 is TGTGCCAGCAGTGAAATTTTAGCGGCGGCCCAGATGACCCAGTACTTC. It specifies CASSEILAAAQMTQYF.

J is TRBJ1-1 and V is TRBV6-4; possibly TRBD1 for D (5 bases). Deletions cut 5 bases from V and 7 bases from J, with 14 bases between. Germline lookup yields CDR1 MRHNA and CDR2 SNTAGT. The CDR3 length is 13 residues. CDR3 residues: CASSLGPGGEAFF. The CDR3 DNA is TGTGCCAGCAGTCTCGGGCCTGGGGGTGAAGCTTTCTTT.

This sequence joins TRBV14 and TRBJ2-7, with TRBD1 matching 8 bases. J gave up 4 bases and V 6 bases, and 8 bases lay outside the gene matches. The CDR3 has 14 residues. Germline-derived CDR1 and CDR2 are SGHDN and FVKESK. CDR3 residues: CASRRDRQSYEQYF. The CDR3 region has the DNA TGTGCCAGCAGGCGGGACAGGCAGTCGTACGAGCAGTACTTC.

V and J are TRBV11-2 and TRBJ1-2; TRBD1 matches at 7 bases. The length of the CDR3 is 15 residues. The germline V gene has CDR1 SGHAT and CDR2 FQNNGV. Trimming cost V 5 bases and J 9 bases; bases outside gene matches: 15. In DNA form, the CDR3 reads TGTGCCAGCAGCGCCCGGAGGGGGGACAGAGCCAGCTACACCTTC. This translates into CASSARRGDRASYTF.

The chain uses TRBV28 and TRBJ1-2; TRBD1 agrees at 7 bases. Trimming took 11 bases from V and 2 from J; bases not matched to a gene: 5. The germline CDR1 and CDR2 sequences are MDHEN and SYDVKM. CDR3 length: 12 amino acids. CDR3: CAGAGGNYGYTF. CDR3 DNA: TGTGCCGGCGCAGGGGGGAACTATGGCTACACCTTC.

This clone came up a few times. V and J are TRBV10-3 and TRBJ1-1; TRBD1 matches at 7 bases. Germline V CDR1 and CDR2: ENHRY, SYGVKD. V gave up 5 bases and J gave up 11 bases; unmatched junction bases: 8. This CDR3 has 12 amino acids. The CDR3 loop is CAISTTGQEAFF. The CDR3 DNA reads TGTGCCATCAGTACGACAGGGCAGGAGGCTTTCTTT.

The chain joins TRBV11-3 to TRBJ1-6; D is uncertain. This CDR3 is 16 amino acids long. The ends were cut back, 1 base at V and 0 bases at J, with 7 bases in the middle. Germline CDR1 is SGHNT and CDR2 is YENEEA. This CDR3 is CASSLVGSSYNSPLHF. In nucleotides, the CDR3 is TGTGCCAGCAGCTTAGTTGGGAGCTCCTATAATTCACCCCTCCACTTT. The entire variable domain, with the rest obtained from reference TRBV11-3 and TRBJ1-6, is as follows: EAGVVQSPRYKIIEKKQPVAFWCNPISGHNTLYWYLQNLGQGPELLIRYENEEAVDDSQLPKDRFSAERLKGVDSTLKIQPAELGDSAVYLCASSLVGSSYNSPLHFGNGTRLTVT.

The rearrangement uses TRBV11-2 and TRBJ2-2, with unresolved D. Germline assignment: CDR1 SGHAT and CDR2 FQNNGV. There are 17 residues in the CDR3. Trimming took 5 bases from V and 7 from J, leaving 23 bases between them. The CDR3 DNA follows: TGTGCCAGCAGCCGAGGAACGCATCTAAGTTCCGTCGGGGAGCTGTTTTTT. This translates into CASSRGTHLSSVGELFF.

V usage is TRBV5-6 and J usage is TRBJ2-3; TRBD2 matches at 12 bases. Germline V gene lookup returns CDR1 SGHDT and CDR2 YYEEEE. V lost 4 bases, J lost 4 bases, and 10 bases stayed unmatched. The CDR3 runs to 17 residues. CDR3 nucleotides: TGTGCCAGCAGCCCCCCGCCTAGCGGGGGGGCGTCAGATACGCAGTATTTT. Translation gives CASSPPPSGGASDTQYF.

V gene TRBV6-5 combines with J gene TRBJ2-7; D is unclear. Germline CDR1 reads MNHEY; CDR2 reads SVGAGI. V was clipped by 4 bases and J by 4 bases, with 20 bases between them. The CDR3 contains 16 residues. CDR3 sequence reads: CASSLWRPGSSYEQYF. The CDR3 nucleotides read TGTGCCAGCAGTTTATGGCGCCCGGGTTCCTCGTACGAGCAGTACTTC.

This chain connects TRBV10-3 to TRBJ1-6; 11 bases are shared with TRBD1. V shed 6 bases, J shed 7 bases, and the junction held 2 bases outside the gene matches. Looked up from germline, CDR1 is ENHRY and CDR2 is SYGVKD. This CDR3 region has 14 residues. The CDR3 DNA is TGTGCCATCAGGGGGACAGGGGGAAATTCACCCCTCCACTTT. Protein: CAIRGTGGNSPLHF.

The chain uses TRBV7-9 and TRBJ1-1, with unresolved D. There are 17 residues in the CDR3. The germline V gene encodes CDR1 SEHNR and CDR2 FQNEAQ (reference sequence). V gave up 5 bases and J gave up 1 base, with 20 bases separating them. CDR3 coding DNA: TGTGCCAGCAGCGACCGAGGGTTTCGAGATGAGAACACTGAAGCTTTCTTT. It is translated as CASSDRGFRDENTEAFF.

This rearrangement joins TRBV2 to TRBJ2-3; maybe TRBD2 (6 bases). This CDR3 is 14 amino acids long. V was shortened by 6 bases and J by 4 bases, with 14 bases between the two germline ends. Germline V gene data show CDR1 as SNHLY and CDR2 as FYNNEI. CDR3 nucleotides: TGTGCCAGCAGCCCGGGAGTCGAAGCAGATACGCAGTATTTT. This encodes CASSPGVEADTQYF. The full variable domain, its missing parts supplied by reference TRBV2 and TRBJ2-3, is EPEVTQTPSHQVTQMGQEVILRCVPISNHLYFYWYRQILGQKVEFLVSFYNNEISEKSEIFDDQFSVERPDGSNFTLKIRSTKLEDSAMYFCASSPGVEADTQYFGPGTRLTVL.

V is TRBV6-5 and J is TRBJ2-7; possible D gene TRBD2, 7 bases. The V gene's germline CDR1 is MNHEY and CDR2 SVGAGI. The ends were cut back, 6 bases at V and 11 bases at J, with 14 bases in the middle. The CDR3 is made up of 11 amino acids. CDR3 bases: TGTGCCAGCAGCGAGGGGGGGAAGAAGTACTTC. This codes for CASSEGGKKYF.

The gene calls are TRBV6-1 and TRBJ1-2, with D perhaps matching TRBD1 (5 bases). The V and J ends lost 7 bases and 4 bases respectively, with 16 bases between them. The germline gives CDR1 MNHNS, CDR2 SASEGT. This CDR3 comprises 14 residues. Here the CDR3 reads CASTSGGTAYGYTF. DNA for the CDR3: TGTGCCAGCACCTCTGGGGGTACCGCCTATGGCTACACCTTC.

The V call is TRBV12-5, the J call TRBJ1-1; possibly TRBD1 for D (5 bases). The CDR3 has 18 amino acids. V lost 1 base and J lost 1, with 19 bases in between. Germline CDR1 is LGHNT and CDR2 is FRNRAP. In DNA form, the CDR3 reads TGTGCTAGTGGTTTGGCCCTAGGGACTCGACAGCAGAACACTGAAGCTTTCTTT. It yields the protein CASGLALGTRQQNTEAFF.

V gene TRBV28 combines with J gene TRBJ1-1; no firm D call. Germline V CDR1 and CDR2: MDHEN, SYDVKM. This CDR3 has 15 residues. V lost 5 bases to trimming and J lost 4 bases, with 17 bases between them. The CDR3 spells CASSPLLPRSTEAFF. CDR3 in DNA: TGTGCCAGCAGTCCTCTCTTACCAAGGAGCACTGAAGCTTTCTTT.

The gene calls are TRBV19 and TRBJ1-5; 8 bases line up with TRBD1. V dropped 3 bases and J dropped 2; count of bases not matched to a gene: 0. This CDR3 contains 14 residues. Germline CDR1 LNHDA, CDR2 SQIVND (reference sequence). The CDR3 DNA reads TGTGCCAGTAGTATGACAGGGGGCAATCAGCCCCAGCATTTT. It translates to CASSMTGGNQPQHF. Complete variable domain (other parts from reference TRBV19 and TRBJ1-5): DGGITQSPKYLFRKEGQNVTLSCEQNLNHDAMYWYRQDPGQGLRLIYYSQIVNDFQKGDIAEGYSVSREKKESFPLTVTSAQKNPTAFYLCASSMTGGNQPQHFGDGTRLSIL.

The gene calls are TRBV6-1 and TRBJ1-5, with D perhaps matching TRBD1 (6 bases). The V end was cut by 4 bases, the J end by 1 base, with 20 bases between. The CDR3 contains 18 residues. Germline V gives CDR1 MNHNS, CDR2 SASEGT. CDR3 residues: CASSASSNREMSNQPQHF. The CDR3 bases are TGTGCCAGCAGTGCTTCTTCAAACAGGGAAATGAGCAATCAGCCCCAGCATTTT.

This chain uses TRBV5-1 with TRBJ1-1; unclear D gene. The CDR3 loop spans 14 amino acids. Germline CDR1 SGHRS, CDR2 YFSETQ. The V end lost 0 bases, the J end lost 2 bases, and 8 bases lay between the germline ends. CDR3 sequence (DNA): TGCGCCAGCAGCTTGGCCTGGGGAAACACTGAAGCTTTCTTT. It is translated as CASSLAWGNTEAFF.

This sequence joins TRBV15 and TRBJ1-6, with a tentative D call TRBD1 (5 bases). Deletions cut 3 bases from V and 9 bases from J, with 9 bases between. The CDR3 is 13 amino acids. Germline V gives CDR1 LNHNV, CDR2 YYDKDF (reference sequence). CDR3 coding DNA: TGTGCCACCAGCAGGGCAGGGATTTCACCCCTCCACTTT. Its protein is CATSRAGISPLHF.

V is TRBV5-1 and J is TRBJ1-5; 9 bases fit TRBD1. The V segment lost 7 bases and the J segment 7 bases; nucleotides outside the gene matches: 6. The CDR3 length is 13 residues. Per germline, CDR1 SGHRS and CDR2 YFSETQ. The CDR3 loop is CASGDRVGQPQHF. In nucleotides, the CDR3 is TGCGCCAGCGGGGACAGGGTCGGCCAGCCCCAGCATTTT.

In the case of this clone: A read error may account for a junction end that differs from germline. V usage is TRBV7-7 and J usage is TRBJ2-3, with D tentatively TRBD2 (7 bases). The germline CDR1 and CDR2 sequences are SSHAT and FNYEAQ (reference sequence). The CDR3 is made up of 15 amino acids. CDR3 nucleotides: TGTGCTAGCAGCACCAGTCCTGGGGGGGGCAATACGCAGTATTTT. It translates to CASSTSPGGGNTQYF. The variable domain in full, with the rest retrieved from reference TRBV7-7 and TRBJ2-3, is GAGVSQSPRYKVTKRGQDVTLRCDPISSHATLYWYQQALGQGPEFLTYFNYEAQPDKSGLPSDRFSAERPEGSISTLTIQRTEQRDSAMYRCASSTSPGGGNTQYFGPGTRLTVL.

V and J are TRBV19 and TRBJ1-6, with D perhaps matching TRBD1 (6 bases). V was shortened by 5 bases and J by 8 bases, with 19 bases between the two germline ends. Germline V gives CDR1 LNHDA, CDR2 SQIVND (reference sequence). The CDR3 length is 16 residues. The CDR3 region is CASSPRAGVLDSPLHF. CDR3 nucleotide sequence: TGTGCCAGTAGTCCTCGGGCAGGGGTGCTGGATTCACCCCTCCACTTT.

The genes are TRBV5-6 and TRBJ1-4; D gene uncertain. The V gene's germline CDR1 is SGHDT and CDR2 YYEEEE. The V and J ends lost 4 bases and 8 bases respectively, with 15 bases between them. This CDR3 has 14 amino acids. CDR3 nucleotide sequence: TGTGCCAGCAGCCCCGACGGGTTCTCCGAAAAACTGTTTTTT. Protein sequence: CASSPDGFSEKLFF.

J is TRBJ1-2 and V is TRBV7-3; D gene unclear. V lost 4 bases and J lost 4, with 1 base in between. Germline loops: CDR1 SGHTA, CDR2 FQGTGA. The CDR3 is 10 amino acids. Here the CDR3 DNA reads TGTGCCAGCAGCTGCTATGGCTACACCTTC. Protein: CASSCYGYTF.

The CDR3 sequence is CASSLVSGRTYTNYGYTF. CDR3 in DNA: TGTGCCAGCAGCTTAGTTTCCGGCAGAACCTATACTAACTATGGCTACACCTTC. The gene calls are TRBV7-8 and TRBJ1-2; D unclear. CDR3 length equals 18 residues. Germline CDR1 and CDR2: SGHVS and FQNEAQ. V lost 1 base to trimming and J lost 0 bases, with 18 bases between them.